The present T cell receptor (beta chain) was sequenced within a study of shared clonotypes between healthy human individuals. Study results and caveats: Naive subsets typically showed greater estimated richness than memory subsets.

On this clone itself: No antigen is known for it.

Data came from immunoSEQ multiplex PCR; TCRdb stores just in-frame clones and leaves some out. The sample yields over 800,000 clones, 92% seen once. CD45RO-negative CD8 cells positively selected for CCR7 made up the naive population, which excluded terminally differentiated effector memory CD45RA+ cells. The CDR3 is 16 amino acids. Trimming left V 4 bases short and J 1 base short, with 14 bases between. Germline-derived CDR1 and CDR2 are MNHEY and SMNVEV (reference sequence). Sequencing used naive CD8+ T cells sorted from blood. The chain carries TRBV27 and TRBJ2-1; D is possibly TRBD2 (6 bases). The sequence came from a man aged 30 to 45 in good health. CDR3 amino acids: CASSSSGTQSYNEQFF. In DNA form, the CDR3 reads TGTGCCAGCAGTTCTTCCGGGACTCAATCCTACAATGAGCAGTTCTTC.